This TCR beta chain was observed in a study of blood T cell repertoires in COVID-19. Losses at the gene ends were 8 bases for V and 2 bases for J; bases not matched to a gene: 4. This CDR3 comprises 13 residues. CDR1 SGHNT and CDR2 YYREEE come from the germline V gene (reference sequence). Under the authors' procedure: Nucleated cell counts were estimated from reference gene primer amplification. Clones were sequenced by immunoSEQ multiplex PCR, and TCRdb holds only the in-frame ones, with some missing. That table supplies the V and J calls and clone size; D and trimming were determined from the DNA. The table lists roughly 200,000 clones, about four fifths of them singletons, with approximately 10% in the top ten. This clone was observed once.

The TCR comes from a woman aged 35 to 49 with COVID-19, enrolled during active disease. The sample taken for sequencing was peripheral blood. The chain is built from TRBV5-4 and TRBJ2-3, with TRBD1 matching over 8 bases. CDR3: CASHRGYTDTQYF. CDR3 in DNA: TGTGCCAGTCACAGGGGGTACACAGATACGCAGTATTTT. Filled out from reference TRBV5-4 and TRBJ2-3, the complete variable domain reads ETGVTQSPTHLIKTRGQQVTLRCSSQSGHNTVSWYQQALGQGPQFIFQYYREEENGRGNFPPRFSGLQFPNYSSELNVNALELDDSALYLCASHRGYTDTQYFGPGTRLTVL.